Below, 17 T cell receptor beta chains from the same sample are listed, as sequenced in a study of CD8 T cells in ankylosing spondylitis. TCRdb ran MiXCR on the 5' RACE reads and lists one entry per CDR3 protein. The sample carries some 240,000 distinct CDR3 sequences, around 25% recorded once. The sample taken for sequencing was blood, either unsorted or a sorted T cell fraction (not recorded which). The receptor set was obtained from a male donor with ankylosing spondylitis or in good health (not recorded which).

This clonotype was recorded at least ten times. V usage is TRBV18 and J usage is TRBJ2-3; D gene uncertain. The CDR3 sequence is 13 residues long. V gave up 3 bases and J gave up 2 bases, with 6 bases separating them. Per germline, CDR1 KGHSH and CDR2 LQKENI. This CDR3 reads CASSPDHTDTQYF. Here the CDR3 DNA reads TGTGCCAGCTCACCCGACCACACAGATACGCAGTATTTT.

This clonotype was detected ten times or more. The chain couples TRBV7-3 to TRBJ2-5, with D possibly being TRBD2 (5 bases). This CDR3 is 13 amino acids long. Germline V gene data show CDR1 as SGHTA and CDR2 as FQGTGA. V was cut by 5 bases and J by 2 bases, with 9 bases left in between. CDR3 protein: CASSASLQETQYF. The CDR3 bases are TGTGCCAGCAGCGCTAGCCTGCAAGAGACCCAGTACTTC.

At least ten counts were recorded for this clonotype. Here the CDR3 reads CSARDPWVDYTQYF. The CDR3 DNA sequence: TGCAGTGCTAGAGATCCCTGGGTGGACTATACGCAGTATTTT. This chain uses TRBV20-1 with TRBJ2-3, with a tentative D call TRBD2 (5 bases). CDR3 length equals 14 residues. Per germline, CDR1 DFQATT and CDR2 SNEGSKA (reference sequence). Trimming removed 0 bases at V and 7 bases at J, with 14 bases between.

This clonotype came up many times. The chain is built from TRBV20-1 and TRBJ1-2; no clear D. The V gene lost 5 bases and the J gene lost 4 bases, with 17 bases spanning the gap. The CDR3 contains 14 residues. Germline V gives CDR1 DFQATT, CDR2 SNEGSKA (reference sequence). Here the CDR3 reads CSARQGLESYGYTF. The CDR3 bases are TGCAGTGCTCGCCAAGGACTAGAATCCTATGGCTACACCTTC.

The sample holds a few counts of this clonotype. CDR3 residues: CSARAVLARGTDTQYF. Here the CDR3 DNA reads TGCAGTGCTAGAGCAGTCTTAGCCCGGGGCACAGATACGCAGTATTTT. V usage is TRBV20-1 and J usage is TRBJ2-3; no reliable D call. V lost 1 base and J 1 base, leaving 15 bases between the germline ends. CDR3 length: 16 amino acids. CDR1 DFQATT and CDR2 SNEGSKA come from the germline V gene (reference sequence).

V and J are TRBV12-3 or TRBV12-4 and TRBJ1-2; D may be TRBD1 (6 bases). This CDR3 spans 13 amino acids. Trimming removed 5 bases from V and 3 bases from J, with 10 bases in between. CDR3 sequence: CASSPQGYYGYTF. As DNA, the CDR3 is TGTGCCAGCAGTCCACAGGGATACTATGGCTACACCTTC.

This clonotype was found a few times. V usage is TRBV28 and J usage is TRBJ2-7; the match to TRBD1 covers 7 bases. Germline values: CDR1 MDHEN, CDR2 SYDVKM. This CDR3 region has 13 residues. Germline trimming cut 6 bases from V and 2 bases from J; bases unmatched to any gene: 4. This chain's CDR3 is CASRWTGPYEQYF. The CDR3 coding sequence is TGTGCCAGCAGGTGGACAGGCCCCTACGAGCAGTACTTC.

This chain connects TRBV28 to TRBJ1-2; tentatively, D is TRBD1 (6 bases). V was clipped by 3 bases and J by 6 bases, with 8 bases between them. The CDR3 is 12 residues long. CDR1 is MDHEN and CDR2 is SYDVKM in the germline V gene. The CDR3 nucleotides read TGTGCCAGCAGTTTCCAGGGGAATGGCTACACCTTC. Translated: CASSFQGNGYTF.

This clonotype came up many times. The rearrangement joins TRBV20-1 to TRBJ2-1; TRBD2 is a possible D gene (5 bases). The CDR3 is 15 residues long. V lost 2 bases and J lost 4, with 15 bases in between. CDR1 and CDR2 from the germline V gene are DFQATT and SNEGSKA (reference sequence). The DNA for the CDR3 is TGCAGTGCTAGACCGGGTGGGGAGTATTACAATGAGCAGTTCTTC. Translated, it gives CSARPGGEYYNEQFF.

J is TRBJ2-6 and V is TRBV9; D is possibly TRBD1 (6 bases). Germline CDR1 is SGDLS and CDR2 is YYNGEE. CDR3 size: 16 residues. V lost 6 bases to trimming and J lost 2 bases, with 15 bases between them. This CDR3 is CASTNFGTPGANVLTF. The DNA for the CDR3 is TGTGCCAGCACCAATTTCGGGACACCTGGGGCCAACGTCCTGACTTTC.

This clonotype was recorded many times. The chain couples TRBV7-2 to TRBJ2-1; D is perhaps TRBD2 (6 bases). Germline values: CDR1 SGHTA, CDR2 FQGNSA. CDR3 length equals 14 residues. V was trimmed by 5 bases and J by 3 bases, leaving 11 bases between them. The CDR3 protein is CASSPGLLYNEQFF. CDR3 coding DNA: TGTGCCAGCAGCCCGGGACTCCTCTACAATGAGCAGTTCTTC. Using reference TRBV7-2 and TRBJ2-1 for the parts outside the CDR3, the full variable domain is GAGVSQSPSNKVTEKGKDVELRCDPISGHTALYWYRQSLGQGLEFLIYFQGNSAPDKSGLPSDRFSAERTGGSVSTLTIQRTQQEDSAVYLCASSPGLLYNEQFFGPGTRLTVL.

A few counts support this clonotype. This chain joins TRBV20-1 and TRBJ2-1; a possible D gene is TRBD2 (5 bases). Germline V CDR1 and CDR2: DFQATT, SNEGSKA (reference sequence). The CDR3 is 16 amino acids. Trimming left V 1 base short and J 6 bases short, with 19 bases between. The CDR3 coding sequence is TGCAGTGCTAGAGCCGGAGCGAGCCCCCGGGGCAATGAGCAGTTCTTC. Translation gives CSARAGASPRGNEQFF.

This clonotype was counted a few times. The gene calls are TRBV20-1 and TRBJ1-5; TRBD1 agrees at 9 bases. V shed 5 bases and J 6 bases; nucleotides not matched to a gene: 8. Germline V gene lookup returns CDR1 DFQATT and CDR2 SNEGSKA (reference sequence). The CDR3 length is 14 residues. The CDR3 is CSAPPPDRGQPQHF. Here the CDR3 DNA reads TGCAGTGCTCCTCCCCCGGACAGGGGTCAGCCCCAGCATTTT.

Many counts were recorded for this clonotype. J is TRBJ1-3 and V is TRBV7-2; D gene ambiguous. Deletions cut 2 bases from V and 4 bases from J, with 12 bases between. Germline V lookup: CDR1 SGHTA, CDR2 FQGNSA. This CDR3 contains 15 residues. The CDR3 here is CASSLSAAAGNTIYF. In nucleotides, the CDR3 is TGTGCCAGCAGCTTAAGCGCAGCTGCGGGAAACACCATATATTTT. Combining the CDR3 with reference TRBV7-2 and TRBJ1-3 gives the whole variable domain GAGVSQSPSNKVTEKGKDVELRCDPISGHTALYWYRQSLGQGLEFLIYFQGNSAPDKSGLPSDRFSAERTGGSVSTLTIQRTQQEDSAVYLCASSLSAAAGNTIYFGEGSWLTVV.

Ten or more counts support this clonotype. The chain employs TRBV29-1 and TRBJ1-2; 9 nucleotides agree with TRBD1. In germline, CDR1 is SQVTM, CDR2 ANQGSEA. CDR3 length: 13 residues. V was clipped by 4 bases and J by 6 bases; unmatched bases: 6. Here the CDR3 reads CSVAGQGKNGYTF. The CDR3 DNA is TGCAGCGTTGCTGGACAGGGGAAAAATGGCTACACCTTC.

V and J are TRBV6-1 and TRBJ2-1; 9 bases align to TRBD2. Germline V CDR1 and CDR2: MNHNS, SASEGT. This CDR3 spans 16 amino acids. V gave up 6 bases and J gave up 1 base; unmatched junction bases: 7. CDR3 amino acids: CASRTLSGGSYNEQFF. CDR3 bases: TGTGCCAGCAGAACCTTGAGCGGGGGGTCCTACAATGAGCAGTTCTTC.

The chain combines TRBV27 with TRBJ2-1, with 9 positions matching TRBD1. The junction had 17 bases not matched to a gene; V was cut back by 5 bases and J by 9 bases. Germline CDR1 is MNHEY and CDR2 is SMNVEV (reference sequence). The CDR3 has 17 amino acids. CDR3 sequence (DNA): TGTGCCAGCAGTAGATCCGGGACAGGGTCAATTTTGGGTGAGCAGTTCTTC. Protein product: CASSRSGTGSILGEQFF.